Listed below are T cell receptor beta chains from one sample, sequenced in a study of blood T cell repertoires in COVID-19. TCRdb keeps only in-frame clones here, not all; method: immunoSEQ multiplex PCR. This table holds roughly 92,000 clones, around 87% found once. The source material was peripheral blood. All receptors derive from an elderly woman with acute or convalescent COVID-19. The CDR3 runs from the conserved cysteine through the conserved F or W. A D gene is named only where the DNA matches it firmly. Not all rows give a size; the values are once, few, many and, for expanded clones, a class.

>NA|TRBJ2-5|TRBD1|TRBV19
CASSPGDRRGTQYF
TGTGCCAGTAGCCCGGGGGACAGGAGAGGGACCCAGTACTTC
>NA|TRBJ2-1|NA|TRBV7-3
CASSLLGDSYNEQFF
TGTGCCAGCAGCCTTTTAGGGGACTCCTACAATGAGCAGTTCTTC
>few|TRBJ2-5|TRBD2|TRBV3-1/TRBV3-2
CASSQAREGGGARETQYF
TGTGCCAGCAGCCAGGCCCGGGAGGGCGGGGGGGCCAGAGAGACCCAGTACTTC
>NA|TRBJ2-3|NA|TRBV9
CASSRRGLSADTQYF
TGTGCCAGCAGTCGAAGAGGCCTTTCCGCAGATACGCAGTATTTT
>once|TRBJ2-2|TRBD1|TRBV6-2/TRBV6-3
CASSSLLSSGGTGELFF
TGTGCCAGCAGCTCGCTGCTATCATCAGGGGGAACCGGGGAGCTGTTTTTT
>few|TRBJ2-3|NA|TRBV6-2/TRBV6-3
CASSSPGSGTQYF
TGTGCCAGCAGTTCTCCAGGGTCGGGTACGCAGTATTTT
>NA|TRBJ2-7|TRBD1|TRBV18
CASSPGQGAWYEQYF
TGTGCCAGCTCACCAGGCCAGGGGGCATGGTACGAGCAGTACTTC
>NA|TRBJ2-6|TRBD1|TRBV15
CATRGQVHSGANVLTF
TGTGCCACCAGGGGACAGGTGCACTCTGGGGCCAACGTCCTGACTTTC
>NA|TRBJ2-5|TRBD1|TRBV25-1
CASSLRRTGAGETQYF
TGTGCCAGCAGCCTGAGAAGGACAGGGGCGGGAGAGACCCAGTACTTC
>NA|TRBJ1-5|NA|TRBV6-5
CASRLGGPSNQPQHF
TGTGCCAGCAGACTCGGGGGACCTAGCAATCAGCCCCAGCATTTT
>once|TRBJ1-1|NA|TRBV24-1
CATSDLGGIPEAFF
TGTGCCACCAGTGATTTAGGGGGTATCCCTGAAGCTTTCTTT
>few|TRBJ2-2|NA|TRBV7-9
CASSIARDTGELFF
TGTGCCAGCAGCATAGCTCGGGACACCGGGGAGCTGTTTTTT
>NA|TRBJ1-6|NA|TRBV3-1/TRBV3-2
CASSQGRLRSHNSPLHF
TGTGCCAGCAGCCAAGGAAGATTGAGGTCCCATAATTCACCCCTCCACTTT
>NA|TRBJ1-5|NA|TRBV3-1/TRBV3-2
CASSQSHGEGCNQPQHF
TGTGCCAGCAGCCAGAGTCACGGGGAGGGGTGCAATCAGCCCCAGCATTTT
>NA|TRBJ1-1|NA|TRBV2
CASEILGGDPEAFF
TGTGCCAGCGAAATCCTGGGGGGTGACCCTGAAGCTTTCTTT
>NA|TRBJ2-1|NA|TRBV24-1
CATSDIDSSQWFF
TGTGCCACCAGTGATATCGACAGCTCCCAGTGGTTCTTC
>NA|TRBJ2-1|NA|TRBV5-1
CASSPSPGDEQFF
TGCGCCAGCAGCCCGAGCCCCGGGGATGAGCAGTTCTTC
>once|TRBJ2-3|TRBD1|TRBV25-1
CASSAYRDRGADTQYF
TGTGCCAGCAGTGCCTACCGGGACAGGGGCGCAGATACGCAGTATTTT
>NA|TRBJ1-6|NA|TRBV5-8
CASSWAGGNNSPLHF
TGTGCCAGCAGCTGGGCGGGGGGAAATAATTCACCCCTCCACTTT
>once|TRBJ2-5|NA|TRBV9
CASSAGTLQETQYF
TGTGCCAGCAGCGCAGGAACCCTCCAAGAGACCCAGTACTTC
>NA|TRBJ2-1|TRBD2|TRBV3-1/TRBV3-2
CASSRERGAVYNEQFF
TGTGCCAGCAGCCGAGAGCGGGGGGCCGTCTACAATGAGCAGTTCTTC
>NA|TRBJ2-2|TRBD2|TRBV2
CASRGGSGRANTGELFF
TGTGCCAGCAGGGGGGGCAGCGGGAGAGCGAACACCGGGGAGCTGTTTTTT
>once|TRBJ1-1|NA|TRBV6-5
CASSYEPGANTEAFF
TGTGCCAGCAGTTACGAACCAGGGGCGAACACTGAAGCTTTCTTT
>NA|TRBJ2-3|TRBD2|TRBV9
CASSPQSSGARDTQYF
TGTGCCAGCAGCCCCCAGAGTAGCGGGGCCCGAGATACGCAGTATTTT
>NA|TRBJ2-1|TRBD2|TRBV5-6
CASSPGLAGGLQTYNEQFF
TGTGCCAGCAGCCCGGGACTAGCGGGAGGGCTTCAGACCTACAATGAGCAGTTCTTC
>NA|TRBJ2-2|TRBD2|TRBV7-6
CASSPRGGSGELFF
TGTGCCAGCAGCCCCCGGGGGGGCTCCGGGGAGCTGTTTTTT
>NA|TRBJ1-1|TRBD1|TRBV5-1
CASREGQGVTEAFF
TGCGCCAGCAGAGAGGGACAGGGAGTCACTGAAGCTTTCTTT
>NA|TRBJ2-5|NA|TRBV6-5
CASRARGAGETQYF
TGTGCCAGCCGCGCTCGGGGGGCGGGGGAGACCCAGTACTTC
>NA|TRBJ2-1|TRBD2|TRBV7-9
CASRRSRLAEPTGEQFF
TGTGCCAGCAGGCGGTCGAGGCTAGCGGAACCGACTGGGGAGCAGTTCTTC
>NA|TRBJ1-3|NA|TRBV14
CASSQDLLSFSGNTIYF
TGTGCCAGCAGCCAAGATCTTCTTTCCTTTTCTGGAAACACCATATATTTT
>NA|TRBJ2-7|NA|TRBV5-8
CASSLAPNAYYEQYF
TGTGCCAGCAGCTTGGCACCGAACGCCTACTACGAGCAGTACTTC
>NA|TRBJ1-5|TRBD1|TRBV3-1/TRBV3-2
CASSQGRQGSQPQHF
TGTGCCAGCAGCCAAGGACGACAGGGGAGTCAGCCCCAGCATTTT
>NA|TRBJ2-6|TRBD1|TRBV25-1
CASGTGDGANVLTF
TGTGCCAGCGGTACAGGGGATGGGGCCAACGTCCTGACTTTC
>NA|TRBJ2-5|TRBD1|TRBV11-2
CASSLSLDRGETQYF
TGTGCCAGCAGCTTATCCCTGGACAGGGGAGAGACCCAGTACTTC
>NA|TRBJ1-1|NA|TRBV3-1/TRBV3-2
CASSQGPNLNTEAFF
TGTGCCAGCAGCCAAGGTCCCAACTTGAACACTGAAGCTTTCTTT
>NA|TRBJ2-5|TRBD2|TRBV7-9
CASNPLAGGQETQYF
TGTGCCAGCAACCCCCTGGCGGGAGGGCAAGAGACCCAGTACTTC
>few|TRBJ2-3|TRBD1|TRBV5-8
CASSSGTGGDTDTQYF
TGTGCCAGCAGCTCCGGGACAGGGGGTGACACAGATACGCAGTATTTT
>NA|TRBJ1-5|NA|TRBV2
CASSDYSNQPQHF
TGTGCCAGCAGTGATTATAGCAATCAGCCCCAGCATTTT
>NA|TRBJ2-1|NA|TRBV6-4
CASSDVAGIQEQFF
TGTGCCAGCAGTGACGTGGCAGGAATTCAGGAGCAGTTCTTC
>NA|TRBJ2-5|TRBD1|TRBV5-3
CARSVGQGQETQYF
TGTGCCAGAAGTGTGGGACAGGGGCAAGAGACCCAGTACTTC
>once|TRBJ1-5|TRBD1|TRBV19
CASSRDRPGNQPQHF
TGTGCCAGTAGCCGGGACAGGCCAGGCAATCAGCCCCAGCATTTT
>NA|TRBJ2-3|NA|TRBV2
CAARLDLTDTQYF
TGTGCCGCGCGACTCGACCTCACAGATACGCAGTATTTT
>NA|TRBJ1-6|NA|TRBV19
CASSGGQQTSSPLHF
TGTGCCAGTAGTGGAGGACAGCAAACTTCTTCACCCCTCCACTTT
>NA|TRBJ2-4|TRBD1|TRBV6-5
CASSSGQGLQYF
TGTGCCAGCAGTTCGGGACAGGGGCTTCAGTACTTC
>NA|TRBJ2-1|TRBD2|TRBV11-2
CASSPSGRAGFF
TGTGCCAGCAGCCCTAGCGGGAGGGCCGGGTTCTTC
>NA|TRBJ1-1|NA|TRBV5-5
CASRFTVNTEAFF
TGTGCCAGCAGATTTACAGTGAACACTGAAGCTTTCTTT
>few|TRBJ1-2|NA|TRBV18
CASSATGSHGYTF
TGTGCCAGCTCGGCCACAGGGTCCCATGGCTACACCTTC
>few|TRBJ2-5|TRBD1|TRBV29-1
CSFRGTGTETQYF
TGCAGCTTCCGTGGGACAGGAACAGAGACCCAGTACTTC
>NA|TRBJ2-1|NA|TRBV4-2
CASSQERDSSSYNEQFF
TGTGCCAGCAGCCAAGAACGGGACTCCAGCTCCTACAATGAGCAGTTCTTC
>NA|TRBJ2-7|NA|TRBV30
CACMVAASYEQYF
TGTGCCTGTATGGTGGCGGCTTCCTACGAGCAGTACTTC